This T cell receptor beta chain was documented in a study of blood T cell repertoires in COVID-19. In the study overall: T cells, B-cell-depleted T cells, or PBMCs supplied cDNA or gDNA.

CDR1 is MNHEY, CDR2 SVGEGT, per germline. The CDR3 sequence is 15 residues long. V trimming: 0 bases; J trimming: 7 bases; junction bases outside the gene matches: 4. The assay was immunoSEQ multiplex PCR, and TCRdb's table has in-frame clones only and misses some. The data contain 250,000 to 300,000 clones, approximately 90% of them seen just once; the ten biggest clones take up approximately 2%. The receptor was derived from a woman in her 30s with COVID-19, enrolled during active disease. Sequenced: peripheral blood. The V and J genes are TRBV6-2 or TRBV6-3 and TRBJ1-5; 9 bases agree with TRBD1. CDR3 amino acids: CASSYSWDRDQPQHF. CDR3 in DNA: TGTGCCAGCAGTTACTCATGGGACAGGGACCAGCCCCAGCATTTT.